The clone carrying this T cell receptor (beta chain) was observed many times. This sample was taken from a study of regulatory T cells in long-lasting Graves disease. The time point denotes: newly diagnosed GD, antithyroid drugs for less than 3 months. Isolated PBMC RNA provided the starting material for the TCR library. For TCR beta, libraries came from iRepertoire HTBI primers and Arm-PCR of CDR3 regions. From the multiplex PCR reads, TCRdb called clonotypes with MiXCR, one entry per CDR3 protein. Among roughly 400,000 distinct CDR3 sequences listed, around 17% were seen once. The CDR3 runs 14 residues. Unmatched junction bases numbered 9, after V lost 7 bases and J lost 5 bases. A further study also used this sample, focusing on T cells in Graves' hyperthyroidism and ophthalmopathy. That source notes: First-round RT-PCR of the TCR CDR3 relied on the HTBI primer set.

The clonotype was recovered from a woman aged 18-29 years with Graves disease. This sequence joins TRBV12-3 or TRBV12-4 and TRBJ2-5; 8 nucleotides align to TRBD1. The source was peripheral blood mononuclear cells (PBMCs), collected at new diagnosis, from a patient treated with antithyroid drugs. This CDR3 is CASTDDRGGETQYF. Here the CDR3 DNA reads TGTGCCAGCACTGACGACAGGGGTGGGGAGACCCAGTACTTC.